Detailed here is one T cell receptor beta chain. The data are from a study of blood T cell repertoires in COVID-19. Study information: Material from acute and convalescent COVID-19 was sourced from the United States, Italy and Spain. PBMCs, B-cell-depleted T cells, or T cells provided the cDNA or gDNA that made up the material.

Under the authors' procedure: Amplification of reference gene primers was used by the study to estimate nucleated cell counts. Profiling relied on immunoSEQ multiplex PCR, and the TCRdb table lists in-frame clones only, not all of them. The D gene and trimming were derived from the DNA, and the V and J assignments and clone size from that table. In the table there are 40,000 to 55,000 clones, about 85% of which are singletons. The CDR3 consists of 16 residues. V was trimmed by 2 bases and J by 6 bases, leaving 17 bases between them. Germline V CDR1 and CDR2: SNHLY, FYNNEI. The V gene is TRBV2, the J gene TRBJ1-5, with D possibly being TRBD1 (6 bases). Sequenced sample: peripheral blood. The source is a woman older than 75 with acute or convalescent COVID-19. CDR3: CASSESRGVVGQPQHF. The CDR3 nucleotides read TGTGCCAGCAGTGAAAGCAGGGGAGTAGTGGGTCAGCCCCAGCATTTT.